This T cell receptor (beta chain) was identified in a study of T-cell memory formation after mild COVID-19. Study details: TCR clusters were largely donor specific. Study-level points and caveats: CD4+ contracting clones were found mainly in CM and EM, and CD8+ ones in EMRA.

TCR alpha and TCR beta cDNA libraries with sample barcodes and UMIs came from 5'RACE using constant-segment primers. A single record per CDR3 protein comes from TCRdb applying MiXCR to the 5' RACE reads. This sample yields about half a million distinct CDR3 sequences, of which 18% are seen a single time; over 9% belongs to the top ten. This clonotype was detected a few times. The antigen is not known. The junction had 4 bases not matched to a gene; V was cut back by 6 bases and J by 6 bases. CDR1 and CDR2 (germline): SQVTM, ANQGSEA. CDR3 length: 12 amino acids. The rearrangement links TRBV29-1 to TRBJ2-7, with 11 positions matching TRBD1. Sequenced sample: PBMCs or a T cell subset sorted from them (not recorded which). The source of this sequence is an adult woman who had mild COVID-19 (a few samples of this study predate the infection). Cell type and time point are not known. CDR3 amino acids: CSVKDRGREQYF. In nucleotides, the CDR3 is TGCAGCGTCAAGGACAGGGGGCGCGAGCAGTACTTC.